Given below is one T cell receptor beta chain in context. What it recognizes is unknown. These data originate in a study of cytomegalovirus exposure and HLA in healthy donors. Regarding the study as a whole: Reports indicated that the classifier achieved high specificity and sensitivity in diagnosing cytomegalovirus status.

This CDR3 is built from 14 residues. Germline V gene lookup returns CDR1 LNHDA and CDR2 SQIVND (reference sequence). Trimming cost V 5 bases and J 2 bases, with 10 bases left between them. Primers included in the PCR were 60 Vbeta and 13 Jbeta primers. Here immunoSEQ multiplex PCR was the method, and the copy in TCRdb shows in-frame clones only, minus some. The repertoire has 90,000 to 100,000 clones, about three quarters of them found once; the top ten carry around 7%. The V call is TRBV19, the J call TRBJ1-5; D possibly corresponds to TRBD1 (6 bases). This sequence was found in a man between 40 and 49 years old in good health and CMV-seropositive. The sample taken for sequencing was PBMCs. CDR3 protein: CASSPRQGNQPQHF. In DNA form, the CDR3 reads TGTGCCAGTAGTCCCAGACAGGGCAATCAGCCCCAGCATTTT.